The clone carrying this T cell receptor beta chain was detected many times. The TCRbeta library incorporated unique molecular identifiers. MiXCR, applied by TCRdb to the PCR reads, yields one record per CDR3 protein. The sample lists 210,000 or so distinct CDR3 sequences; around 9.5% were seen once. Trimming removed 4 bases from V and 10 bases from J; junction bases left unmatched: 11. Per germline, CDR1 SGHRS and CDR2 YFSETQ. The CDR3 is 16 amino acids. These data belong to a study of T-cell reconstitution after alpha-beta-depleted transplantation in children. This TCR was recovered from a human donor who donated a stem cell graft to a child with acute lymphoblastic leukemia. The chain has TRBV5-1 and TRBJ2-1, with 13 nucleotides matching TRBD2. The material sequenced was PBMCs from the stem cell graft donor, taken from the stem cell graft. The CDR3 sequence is CASSQRTSGGAGEQFF. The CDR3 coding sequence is TGCGCCAGCAGCCAGAGAACTAGCGGGGGGGCTGGAGAGCAGTTCTTC.